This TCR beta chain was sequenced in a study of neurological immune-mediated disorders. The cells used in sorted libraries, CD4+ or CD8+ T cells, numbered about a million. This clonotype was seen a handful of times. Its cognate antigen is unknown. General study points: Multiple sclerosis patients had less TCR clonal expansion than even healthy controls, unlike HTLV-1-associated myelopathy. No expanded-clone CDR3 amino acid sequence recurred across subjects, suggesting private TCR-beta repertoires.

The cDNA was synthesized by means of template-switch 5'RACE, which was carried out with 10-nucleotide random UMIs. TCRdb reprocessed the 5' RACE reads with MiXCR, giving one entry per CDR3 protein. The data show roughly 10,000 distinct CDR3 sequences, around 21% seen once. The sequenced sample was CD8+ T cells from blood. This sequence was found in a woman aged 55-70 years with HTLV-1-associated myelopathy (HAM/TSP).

CDR3 DNA: TGTGCCAGCAGCCATGGCCCTAGCGGGGAATACACAGATACGCAGTATTTT. This encodes CASSHGPSGEYTDTQYF. The V gene is TRBV4-2, the J gene TRBJ2-3, with 9 bases fitting TRBD2. The J segment lost 2 bases and the V segment lost 3 bases, leaving 9 bases of the junction unmatched. The CDR3 is 17 residues long. From germline, CDR1 is LGHNA and CDR2 YNFKEQ.